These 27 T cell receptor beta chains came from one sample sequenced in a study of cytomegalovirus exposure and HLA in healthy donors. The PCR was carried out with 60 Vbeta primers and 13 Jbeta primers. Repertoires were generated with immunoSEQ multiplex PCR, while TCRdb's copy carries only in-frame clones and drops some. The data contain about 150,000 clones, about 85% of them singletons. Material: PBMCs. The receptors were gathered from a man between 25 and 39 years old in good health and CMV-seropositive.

CDR3 in DNA: TGTGCCAGCAGCCTCCGGACAGGGAACACCGGGGAGCTGTTTTTT. Its protein is CASSLRTGNTGELFF. The V and J genes are TRBV7-3 and TRBJ2-2; 7 bases agree with TRBD1. Germline CDR1 SGHTA, CDR2 FQGTGA. V lost 5 bases, J lost 1 base, and 4 bases stayed unmatched. The CDR3 is 15 amino acids.

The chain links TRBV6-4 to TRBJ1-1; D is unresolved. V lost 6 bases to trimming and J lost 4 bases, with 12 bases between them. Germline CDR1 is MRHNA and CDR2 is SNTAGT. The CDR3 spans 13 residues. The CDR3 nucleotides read TGTGCCAGCAGCTCTTCCCTGAGCACTGAAGCTTTCTTT. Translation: CASSSSLSTEAFF.

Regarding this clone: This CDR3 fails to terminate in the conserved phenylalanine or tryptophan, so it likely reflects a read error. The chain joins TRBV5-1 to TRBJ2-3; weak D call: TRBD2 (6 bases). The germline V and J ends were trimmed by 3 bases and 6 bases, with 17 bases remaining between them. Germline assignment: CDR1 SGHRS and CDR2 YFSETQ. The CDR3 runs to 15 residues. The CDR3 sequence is CASSSGTPQVDTQYL. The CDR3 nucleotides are TGCGCCAGCAGCTCGGGGACTCCGCAAGTCGATACGCAGTATCTT.

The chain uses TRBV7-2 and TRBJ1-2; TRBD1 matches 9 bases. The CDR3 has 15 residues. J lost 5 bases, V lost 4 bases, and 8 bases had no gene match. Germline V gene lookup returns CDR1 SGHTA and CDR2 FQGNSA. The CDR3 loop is CASSSHRGQGYGYTF. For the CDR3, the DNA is TGTGCCAGCAGCTCCCACAGGGGGCAAGGGTATGGCTACACCTTC.

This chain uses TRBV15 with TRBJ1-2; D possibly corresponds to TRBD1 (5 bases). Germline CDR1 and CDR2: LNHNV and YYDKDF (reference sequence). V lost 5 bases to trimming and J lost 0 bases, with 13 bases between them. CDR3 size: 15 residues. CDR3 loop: CATSATQGANYGYTF. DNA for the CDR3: TGTGCCACCAGCGCTACCCAGGGTGCTAACTATGGCTACACCTTC. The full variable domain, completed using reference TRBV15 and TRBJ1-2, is DAMVIQNPRYQVTQFGKPVTLSCSQTLNHNVMYWYQQKSSQAPKLLFHYYDKDFNNEADTPDNFQSRRPNTSFCFLDIRSPGLGDTAMYLCATSATQGANYGYTFGSGTRLTVV.

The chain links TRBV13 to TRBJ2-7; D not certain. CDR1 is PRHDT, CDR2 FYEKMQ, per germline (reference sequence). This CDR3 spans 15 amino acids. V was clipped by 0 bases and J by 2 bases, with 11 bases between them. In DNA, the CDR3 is TGTGCCAGCAGCTTAGGAGCTGAAAATACCTACGAGCAGTACTTC. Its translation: CASSLGAENTYEQYF.

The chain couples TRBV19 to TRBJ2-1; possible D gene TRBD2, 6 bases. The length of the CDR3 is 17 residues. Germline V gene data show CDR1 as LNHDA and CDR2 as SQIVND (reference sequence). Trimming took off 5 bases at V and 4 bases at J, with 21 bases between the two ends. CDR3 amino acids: CASSSGEAGWFYNEQFF. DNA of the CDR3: TGTGCCAGTAGTTCCGGGGAGGCGGGGTGGTTTTACAATGAGCAGTTCTTC.

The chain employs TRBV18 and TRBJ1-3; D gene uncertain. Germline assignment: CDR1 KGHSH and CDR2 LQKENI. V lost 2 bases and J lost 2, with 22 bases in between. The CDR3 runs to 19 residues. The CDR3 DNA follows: TGTGCCAGCTCACCAGTCGCCGGGCAAGCGGGGAAAGCTGGAAACACCATATATTTT. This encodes CASSPVAGQAGKAGNTIYF.

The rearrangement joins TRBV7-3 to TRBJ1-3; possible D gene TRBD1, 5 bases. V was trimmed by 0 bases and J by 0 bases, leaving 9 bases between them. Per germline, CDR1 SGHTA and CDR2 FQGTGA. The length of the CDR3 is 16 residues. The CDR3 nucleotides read TGTGCCAGCAGCTTAACCGGGGGAAACTCTGGAAACACCATATATTTT. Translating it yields CASSLTGGNSGNTIYF.

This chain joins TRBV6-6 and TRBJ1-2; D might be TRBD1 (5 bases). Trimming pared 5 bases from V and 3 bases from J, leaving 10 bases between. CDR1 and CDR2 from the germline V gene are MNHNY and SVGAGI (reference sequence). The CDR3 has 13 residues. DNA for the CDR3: TGTGCCAGCAGTGCACAGGCCTACTATGGCTACACCTTC. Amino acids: CASSAQAYYGYTF.

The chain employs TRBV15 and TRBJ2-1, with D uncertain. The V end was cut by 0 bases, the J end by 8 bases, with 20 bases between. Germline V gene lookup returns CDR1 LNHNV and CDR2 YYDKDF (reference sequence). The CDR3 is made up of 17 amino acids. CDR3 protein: CATSRDLSSSLYHEQFF. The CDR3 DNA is TGTGCCACCAGCAGAGATTTAAGTAGCTCCCTTTACCATGAGCAGTTCTTC.

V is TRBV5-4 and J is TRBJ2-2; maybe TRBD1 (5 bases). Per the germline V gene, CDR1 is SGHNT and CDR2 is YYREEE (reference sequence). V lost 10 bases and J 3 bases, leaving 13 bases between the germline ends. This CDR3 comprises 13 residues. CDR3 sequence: CASLARDTGELFF. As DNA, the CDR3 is TGTGCCTCCCTGGCCAGGGACACCGGGGAGCTGTTTTTT.

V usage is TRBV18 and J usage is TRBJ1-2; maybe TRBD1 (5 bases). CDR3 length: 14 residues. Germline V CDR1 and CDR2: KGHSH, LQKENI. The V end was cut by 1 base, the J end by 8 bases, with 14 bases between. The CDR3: CASSPRGDGDGYTF. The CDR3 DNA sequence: TGTGCCAGCTCACCACGGGGGGACGGGGACGGCTACACCTTC.

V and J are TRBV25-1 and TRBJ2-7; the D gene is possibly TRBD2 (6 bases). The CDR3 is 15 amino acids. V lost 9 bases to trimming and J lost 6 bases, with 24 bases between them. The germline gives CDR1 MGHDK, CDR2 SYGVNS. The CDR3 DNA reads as TGTGCCAGTAACTCAGGGAGACTAGAGGATCCCGAGCAGTACTTC. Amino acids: CASNSGRLEDPEQYF.

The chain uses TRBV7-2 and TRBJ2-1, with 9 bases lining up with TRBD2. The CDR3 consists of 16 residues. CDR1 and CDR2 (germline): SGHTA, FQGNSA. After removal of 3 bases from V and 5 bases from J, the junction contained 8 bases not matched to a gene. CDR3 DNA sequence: TGTGCCAGCAGCTTCTTAGCGGGGGCTCTTCACAATGAGCAGTTCTTC. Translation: CASSFLAGALHNEQFF.

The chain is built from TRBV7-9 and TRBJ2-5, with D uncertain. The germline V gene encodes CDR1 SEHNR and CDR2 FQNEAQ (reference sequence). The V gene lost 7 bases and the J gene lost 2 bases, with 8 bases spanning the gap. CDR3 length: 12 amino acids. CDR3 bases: TGTGCCAGCAAAGACACACAAGAGACCCAGTACTTC. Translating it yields CASKDTQETQYF. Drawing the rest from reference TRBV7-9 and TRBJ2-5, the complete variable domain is DTGVSQNPRHKITKRGQNVTFRCDPISEHNRLYWYRQTLGQGPEFLTYFQNEAQLEKSRLLSDRFSAERPKGSFSTLEIQRTEQGDSAMYLCASKDTQETQYFGPGTRLLVL.

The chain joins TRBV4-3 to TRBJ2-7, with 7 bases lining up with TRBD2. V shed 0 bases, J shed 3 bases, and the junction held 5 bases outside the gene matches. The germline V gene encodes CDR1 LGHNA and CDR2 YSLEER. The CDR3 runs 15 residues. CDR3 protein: CASSQDGGVRYEQYF. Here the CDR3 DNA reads TGCGCCAGCAGCCAAGATGGGGGGGTCCGCTACGAGCAGTACTTC.

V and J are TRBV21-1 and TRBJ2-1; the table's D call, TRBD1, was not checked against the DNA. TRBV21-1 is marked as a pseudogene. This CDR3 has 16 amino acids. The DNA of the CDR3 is TGTGCCAGCAGCCCCGGACAGCACAACTCCTACAATGAGCAGTTCTTC. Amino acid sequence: CASSPGQHNSYNEQFF.

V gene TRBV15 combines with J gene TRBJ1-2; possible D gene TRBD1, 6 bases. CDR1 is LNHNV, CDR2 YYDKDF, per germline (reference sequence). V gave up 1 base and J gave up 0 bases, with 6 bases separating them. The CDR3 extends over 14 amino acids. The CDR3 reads CATSRGTANYGYTF. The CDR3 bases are TGTGCCACCAGCAGAGGGACAGCTAACTATGGCTACACCTTC.

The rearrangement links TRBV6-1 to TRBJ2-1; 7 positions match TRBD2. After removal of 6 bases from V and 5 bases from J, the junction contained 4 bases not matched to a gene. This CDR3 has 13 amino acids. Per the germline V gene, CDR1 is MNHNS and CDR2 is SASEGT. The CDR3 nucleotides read TGTGCCAGCAGGCGGGGAGGGGACAATGAGCAGTTCTTC. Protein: CASRRGGDNEQFF.

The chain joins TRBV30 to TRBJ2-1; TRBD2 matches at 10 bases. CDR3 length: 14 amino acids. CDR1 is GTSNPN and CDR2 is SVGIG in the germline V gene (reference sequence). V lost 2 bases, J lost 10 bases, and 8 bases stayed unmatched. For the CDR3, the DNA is TGTGCCTGGAGTCCGGGACTAGCGAGAGAAGAGCAGTTCTTC. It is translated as CAWSPGLAREEQFF.

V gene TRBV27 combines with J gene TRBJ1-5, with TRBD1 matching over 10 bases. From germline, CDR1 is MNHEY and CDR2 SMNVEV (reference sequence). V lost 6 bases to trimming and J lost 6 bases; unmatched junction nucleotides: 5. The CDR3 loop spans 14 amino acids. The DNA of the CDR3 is TGTGCCAGCAGCTTTGGGACAGGGGCTCAGCCCCAGCATTTT. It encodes CASSFGTGAQPQHF.

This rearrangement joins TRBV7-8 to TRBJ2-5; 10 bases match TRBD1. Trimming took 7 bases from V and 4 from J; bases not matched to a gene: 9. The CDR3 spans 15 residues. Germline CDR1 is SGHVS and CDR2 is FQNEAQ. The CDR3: CASTRSGQGVETQYF. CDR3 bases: TGTGCCAGCACCCGATCTGGACAGGGGGTAGAGACCCAGTACTTC.

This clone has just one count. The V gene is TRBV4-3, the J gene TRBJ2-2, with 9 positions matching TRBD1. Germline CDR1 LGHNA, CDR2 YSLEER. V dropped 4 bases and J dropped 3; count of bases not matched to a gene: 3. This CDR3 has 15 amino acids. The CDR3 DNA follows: TGCGCCAGCAGCCGGGACAGGGTTGACACCGGGGAGCTGTTTTTT. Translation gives CASSRDRVDTGELFF.

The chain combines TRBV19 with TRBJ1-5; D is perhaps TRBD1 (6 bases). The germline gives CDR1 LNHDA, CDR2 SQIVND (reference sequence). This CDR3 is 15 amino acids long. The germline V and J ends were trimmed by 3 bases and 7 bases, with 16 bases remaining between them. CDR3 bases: TGTGCCAGTAGTATGGGCAGGGGTTTTGGCCAGCCCCAGCATTTT. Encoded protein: CASSMGRGFGQPQHF.

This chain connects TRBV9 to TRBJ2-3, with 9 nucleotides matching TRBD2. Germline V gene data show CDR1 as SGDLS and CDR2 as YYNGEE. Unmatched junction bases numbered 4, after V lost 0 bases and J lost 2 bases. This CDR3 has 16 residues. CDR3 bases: TGTGCCAGCAGCGTAGAAGCGGGGGGTTTCACAGATACGCAGTATTTT. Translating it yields CASSVEAGGFTDTQYF. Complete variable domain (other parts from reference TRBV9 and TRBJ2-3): DSGVTQTPKHLITATGQRVTLRCSPRSGDLSVYWYQQSLDQGLQFLIQYYNGEERAKGNILERFSAQQFPDLHSELNLSSLELGDSALYFCASSVEAGGFTDTQYFGPGTRLTVL.

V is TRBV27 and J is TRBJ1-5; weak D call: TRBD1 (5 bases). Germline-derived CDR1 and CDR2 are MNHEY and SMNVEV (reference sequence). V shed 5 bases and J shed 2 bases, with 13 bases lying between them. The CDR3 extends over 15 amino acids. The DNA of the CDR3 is TGTGCCAGCAGTGCCGCCGGGGGTGGCAATCAGCCCCAGCATTTT. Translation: CASSAAGGGNQPQHF.